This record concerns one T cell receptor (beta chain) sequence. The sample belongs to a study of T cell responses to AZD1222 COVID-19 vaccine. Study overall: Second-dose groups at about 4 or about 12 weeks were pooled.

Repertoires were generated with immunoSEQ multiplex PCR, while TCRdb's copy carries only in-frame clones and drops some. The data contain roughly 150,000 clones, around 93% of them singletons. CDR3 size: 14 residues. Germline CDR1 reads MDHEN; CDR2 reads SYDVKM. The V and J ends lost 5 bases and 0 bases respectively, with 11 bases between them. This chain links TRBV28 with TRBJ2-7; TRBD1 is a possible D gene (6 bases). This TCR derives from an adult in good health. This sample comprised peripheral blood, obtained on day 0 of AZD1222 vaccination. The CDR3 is CASSQGPLSYEQYF. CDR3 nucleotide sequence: TGTGCCAGCAGTCAGGGGCCCCTCTCCTACGAGCAGTACTTC.